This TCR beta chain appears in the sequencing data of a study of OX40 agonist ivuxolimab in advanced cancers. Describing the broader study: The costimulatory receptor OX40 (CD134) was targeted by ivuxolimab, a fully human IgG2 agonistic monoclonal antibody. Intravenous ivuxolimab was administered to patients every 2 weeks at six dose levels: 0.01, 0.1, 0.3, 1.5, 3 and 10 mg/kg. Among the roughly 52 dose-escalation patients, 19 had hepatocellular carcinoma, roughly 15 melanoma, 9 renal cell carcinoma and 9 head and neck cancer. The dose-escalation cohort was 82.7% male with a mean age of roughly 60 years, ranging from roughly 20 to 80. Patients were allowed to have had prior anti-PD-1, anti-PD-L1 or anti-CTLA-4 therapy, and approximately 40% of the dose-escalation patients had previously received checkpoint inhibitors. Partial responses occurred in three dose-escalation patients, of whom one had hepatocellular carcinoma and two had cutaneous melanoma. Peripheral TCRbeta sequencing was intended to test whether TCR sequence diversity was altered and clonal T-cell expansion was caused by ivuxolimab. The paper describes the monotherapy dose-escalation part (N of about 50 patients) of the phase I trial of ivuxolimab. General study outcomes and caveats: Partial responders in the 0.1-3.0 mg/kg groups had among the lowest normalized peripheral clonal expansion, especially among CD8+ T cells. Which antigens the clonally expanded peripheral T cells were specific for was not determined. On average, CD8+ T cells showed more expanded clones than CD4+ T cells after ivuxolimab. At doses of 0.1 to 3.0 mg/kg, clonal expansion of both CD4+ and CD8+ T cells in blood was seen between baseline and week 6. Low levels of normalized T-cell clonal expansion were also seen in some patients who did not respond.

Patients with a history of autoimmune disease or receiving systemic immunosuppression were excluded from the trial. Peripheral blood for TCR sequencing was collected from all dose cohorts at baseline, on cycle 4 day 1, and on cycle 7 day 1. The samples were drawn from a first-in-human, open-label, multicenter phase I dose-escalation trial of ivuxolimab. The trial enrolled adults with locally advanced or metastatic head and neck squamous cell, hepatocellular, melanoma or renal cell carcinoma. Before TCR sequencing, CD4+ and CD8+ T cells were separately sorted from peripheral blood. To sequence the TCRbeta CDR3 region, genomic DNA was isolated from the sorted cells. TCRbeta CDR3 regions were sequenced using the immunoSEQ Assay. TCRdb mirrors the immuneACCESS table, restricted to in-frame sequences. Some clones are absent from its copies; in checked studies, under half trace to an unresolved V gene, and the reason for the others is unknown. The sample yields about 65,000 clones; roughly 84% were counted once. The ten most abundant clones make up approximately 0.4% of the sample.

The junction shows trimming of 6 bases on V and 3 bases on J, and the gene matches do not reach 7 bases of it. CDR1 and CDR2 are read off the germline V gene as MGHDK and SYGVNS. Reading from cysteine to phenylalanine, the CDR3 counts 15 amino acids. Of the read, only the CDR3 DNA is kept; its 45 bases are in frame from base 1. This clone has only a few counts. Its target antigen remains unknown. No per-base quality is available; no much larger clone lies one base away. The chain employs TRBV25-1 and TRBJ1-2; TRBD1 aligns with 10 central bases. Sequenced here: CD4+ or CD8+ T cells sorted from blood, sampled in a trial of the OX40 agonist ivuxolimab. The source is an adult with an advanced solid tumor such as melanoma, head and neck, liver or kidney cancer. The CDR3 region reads CASSPPGQGYYGYTF. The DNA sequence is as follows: TGTGCCAGCAGCCCCCCGGGACAGGGGTACTATGGCTACACCTTC.